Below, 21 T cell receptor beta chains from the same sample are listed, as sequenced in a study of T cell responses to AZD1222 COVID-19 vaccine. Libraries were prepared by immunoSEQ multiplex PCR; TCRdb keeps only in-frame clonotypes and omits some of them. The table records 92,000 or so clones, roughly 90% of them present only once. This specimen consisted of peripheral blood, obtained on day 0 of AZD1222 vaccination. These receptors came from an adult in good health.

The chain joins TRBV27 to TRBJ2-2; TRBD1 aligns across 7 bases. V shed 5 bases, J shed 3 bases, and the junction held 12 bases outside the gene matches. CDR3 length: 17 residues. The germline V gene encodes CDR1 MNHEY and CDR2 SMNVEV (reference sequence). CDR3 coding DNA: TGTGCCAGCAGTCAAACTAGACAGGGTTGGGACACCGGGGAGCTGTTTTTT. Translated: CASSQTRQGWDTGELFF.

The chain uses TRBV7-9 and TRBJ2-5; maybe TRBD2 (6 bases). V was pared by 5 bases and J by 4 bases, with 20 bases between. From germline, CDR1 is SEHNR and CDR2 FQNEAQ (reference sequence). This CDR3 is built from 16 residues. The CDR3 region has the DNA TGTGCCAGCAGCACCGCGGGGAGCATAGGGGCAGAGACCCAGTACTTC. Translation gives CASSTAGSIGAETQYF.

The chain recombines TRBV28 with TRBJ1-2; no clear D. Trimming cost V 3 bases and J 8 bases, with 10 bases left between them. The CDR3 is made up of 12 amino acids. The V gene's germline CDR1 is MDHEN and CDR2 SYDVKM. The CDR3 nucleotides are TGTGCCAGCAGTTTGGACGGCGGGGGCTACACCTTC. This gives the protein CASSLDGGGYTF.

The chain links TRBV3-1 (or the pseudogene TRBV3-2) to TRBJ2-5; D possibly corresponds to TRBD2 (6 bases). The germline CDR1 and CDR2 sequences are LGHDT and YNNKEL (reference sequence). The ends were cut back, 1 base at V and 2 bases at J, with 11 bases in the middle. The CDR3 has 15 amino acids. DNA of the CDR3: TGTGCCAGCAGCCAAGTGGAGGGAGTACAAGAGACCCAGTACTTC. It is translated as CASSQVEGVQETQYF.

This chain's CDR3 is CASSEPGGKAYEQYF. CDR3 nucleotide sequence: TGTGCCAGCAGCGAACCAGGGGGTAAAGCGTACGAGCAGTACTTC. This chain uses TRBV28 with TRBJ2-7; 7 nucleotides align to TRBD1. J lost 4 bases, V lost 6 bases, and 12 bases had no gene match. In germline, CDR1 is MDHEN, CDR2 SYDVKM. The CDR3 loop spans 15 amino acids.

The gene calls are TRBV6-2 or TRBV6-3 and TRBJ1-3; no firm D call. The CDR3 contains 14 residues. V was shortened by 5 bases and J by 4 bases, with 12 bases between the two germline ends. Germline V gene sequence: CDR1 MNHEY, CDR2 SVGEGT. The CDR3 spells CASSLISAGNTIYF. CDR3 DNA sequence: TGTGCCAGCAGTCTTATTTCTGCCGGAAACACCATATATTTT.

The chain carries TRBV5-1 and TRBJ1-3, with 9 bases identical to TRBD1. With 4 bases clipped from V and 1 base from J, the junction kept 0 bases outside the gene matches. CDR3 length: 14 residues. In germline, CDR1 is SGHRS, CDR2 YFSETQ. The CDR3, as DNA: TGCGCCAGCAGCGGGACAGGGTCTGGAAACACCATATATTTT. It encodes CASSGTGSGNTIYF.

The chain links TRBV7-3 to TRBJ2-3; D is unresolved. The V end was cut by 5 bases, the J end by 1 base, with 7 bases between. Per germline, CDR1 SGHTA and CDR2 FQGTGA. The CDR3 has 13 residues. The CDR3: CASSPPGTDTQYF. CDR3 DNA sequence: TGTGCCAGCAGCCCCCCAGGCACAGATACGCAGTATTTT.

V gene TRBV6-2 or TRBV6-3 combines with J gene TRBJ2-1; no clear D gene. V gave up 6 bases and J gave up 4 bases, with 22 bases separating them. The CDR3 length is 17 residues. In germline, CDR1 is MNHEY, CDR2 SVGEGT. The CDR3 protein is CASSRAVGRLLYNEQFF. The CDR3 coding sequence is TGTGCCAGCAGCCGGGCCGTGGGTCGCTTGCTTTACAATGAGCAGTTCTTC.

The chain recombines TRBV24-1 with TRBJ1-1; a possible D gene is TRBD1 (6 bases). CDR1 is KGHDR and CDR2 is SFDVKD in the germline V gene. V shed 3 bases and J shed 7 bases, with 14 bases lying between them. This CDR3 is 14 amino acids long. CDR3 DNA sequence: TGTGCCACCAGTGATAGCTCGGGGGGGCATGAAGCTTTCTTT. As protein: CATSDSSGGHEAFF.

CDR3 sequence: CASSMRRDSNTIYF. In nucleotides, the CDR3 is TGTGCCAGTAGTATGCGTCGGGACAGCAACACCATATATTTT. This chain links TRBV19 with TRBJ1-3; 7 bases fit TRBD1. The V segment lost 3 bases and the J segment 7 bases; nucleotides outside the gene matches: 6. Germline lookup yields CDR1 LNHDA and CDR2 SQIVND (reference sequence). The CDR3 sequence is 14 residues long.

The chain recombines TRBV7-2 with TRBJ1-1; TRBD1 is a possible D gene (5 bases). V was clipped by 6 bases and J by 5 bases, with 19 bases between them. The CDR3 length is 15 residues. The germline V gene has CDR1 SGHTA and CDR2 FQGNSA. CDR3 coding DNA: TGTGCCAGCAGTCTAGGGACGGGGGTTGGGACTGAAGCTTTCTTT. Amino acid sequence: CASSLGTGVGTEAFF.

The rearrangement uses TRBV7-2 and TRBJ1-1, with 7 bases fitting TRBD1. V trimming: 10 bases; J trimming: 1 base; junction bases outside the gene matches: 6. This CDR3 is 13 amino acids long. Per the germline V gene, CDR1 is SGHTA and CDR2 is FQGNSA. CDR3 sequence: CATRQGGNTEAFF. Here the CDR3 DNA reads TGTGCCACCAGACAGGGTGGGAACACTGAAGCTTTCTTT.

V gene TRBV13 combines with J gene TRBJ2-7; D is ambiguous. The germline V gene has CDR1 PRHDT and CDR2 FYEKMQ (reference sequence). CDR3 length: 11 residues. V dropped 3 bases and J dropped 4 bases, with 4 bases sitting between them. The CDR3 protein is CASSLRYEQYF. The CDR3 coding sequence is TGTGCCAGCAGCTTGAGGTACGAGCAGTACTTC.

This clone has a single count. For the CDR3, the DNA is TGTGCCACCAGTGACGACACGCGGGTGACCCAGTACTTC. It specifies CATSDDTRVTQYF. V usage is TRBV24-1 and J usage is TRBJ2-5; D might be TRBD2 (5 bases). The germline V and J ends were trimmed by 4 bases and 7 bases, with 12 bases remaining between them. This CDR3 spans 13 amino acids. Germline V gene sequence: CDR1 KGHDR, CDR2 SFDVKD.

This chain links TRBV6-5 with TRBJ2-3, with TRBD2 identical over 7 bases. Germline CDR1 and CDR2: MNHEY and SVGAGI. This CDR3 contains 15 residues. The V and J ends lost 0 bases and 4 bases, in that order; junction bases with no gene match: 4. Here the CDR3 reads CASSYSSSGPDTQYF. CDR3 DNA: TGTGCCAGCAGTTACTCGTCTAGCGGACCAGATACGCAGTATTTT.

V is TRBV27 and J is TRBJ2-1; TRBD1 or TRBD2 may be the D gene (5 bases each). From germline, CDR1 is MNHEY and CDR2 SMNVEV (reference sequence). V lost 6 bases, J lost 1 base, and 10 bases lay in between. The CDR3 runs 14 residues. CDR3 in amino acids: CASSPGPSYNEQFF. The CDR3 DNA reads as TGTGCCAGCAGCCCGGGACCGTCCTACAATGAGCAGTTCTTC.

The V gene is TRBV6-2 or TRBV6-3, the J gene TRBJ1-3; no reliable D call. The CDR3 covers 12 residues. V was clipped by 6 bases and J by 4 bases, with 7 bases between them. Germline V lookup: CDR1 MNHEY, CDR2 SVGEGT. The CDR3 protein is CASSAGGNTIYF. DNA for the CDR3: TGTGCCAGCAGCGCCGGGGGAAACACCATATATTTT.

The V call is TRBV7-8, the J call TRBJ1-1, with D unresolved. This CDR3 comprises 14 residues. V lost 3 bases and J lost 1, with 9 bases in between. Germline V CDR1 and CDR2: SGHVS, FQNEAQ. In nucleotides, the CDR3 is TGTGCCAGCAGCTTCATCCGAGAGAACACTGAAGCTTTCTTT. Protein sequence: CASSFIRENTEAFF.

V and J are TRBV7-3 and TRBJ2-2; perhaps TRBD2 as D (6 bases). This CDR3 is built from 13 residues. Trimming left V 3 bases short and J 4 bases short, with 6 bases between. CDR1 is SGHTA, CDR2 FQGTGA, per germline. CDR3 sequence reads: CASSLRGTGELFF. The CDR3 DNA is TGTGCCAGCAGCTTGCGGGGCACCGGGGAGCTGTTTTTT. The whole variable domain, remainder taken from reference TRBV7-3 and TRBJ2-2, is GAGVSQTPSNKVTEKGKYVELRCDPISGHTALYWYRQSLGQGPEFLIYFQGTGAADDSGLPNDRFFAVRPEGSVSTLKIQRTERGDSAVYLCASSLRGTGELFFGEGSRLTVL.

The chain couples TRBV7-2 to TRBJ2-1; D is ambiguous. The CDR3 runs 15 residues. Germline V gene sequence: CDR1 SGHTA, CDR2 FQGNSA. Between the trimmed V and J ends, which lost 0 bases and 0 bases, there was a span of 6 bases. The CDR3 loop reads CASSLAASSYNEQFF. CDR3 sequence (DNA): TGTGCCAGCAGCTTAGCGGCTAGCTCCTACAATGAGCAGTTCTTC.